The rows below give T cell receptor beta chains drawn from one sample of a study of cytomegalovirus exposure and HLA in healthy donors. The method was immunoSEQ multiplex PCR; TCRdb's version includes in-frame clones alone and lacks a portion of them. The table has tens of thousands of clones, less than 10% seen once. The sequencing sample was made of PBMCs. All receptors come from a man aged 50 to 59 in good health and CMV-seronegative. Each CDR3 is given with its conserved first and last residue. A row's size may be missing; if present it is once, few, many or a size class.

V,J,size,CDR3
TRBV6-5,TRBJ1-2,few,CASSPEQLYGYTF
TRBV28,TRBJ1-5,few,CASSSTDSGNQPQHF
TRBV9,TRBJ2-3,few,CASSARWERITDTQYF
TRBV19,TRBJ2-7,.,CASRSGENRGRGYEQYF
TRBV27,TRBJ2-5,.,CASRGLLQETQYF
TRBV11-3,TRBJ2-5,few,CASSRGTSGGQETQYF
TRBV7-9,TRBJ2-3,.,CASSWGLAGGPTQDTQYF
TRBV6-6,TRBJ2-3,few,CASNQRDTDTQYF
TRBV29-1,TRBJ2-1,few,CSVVTGAHYNEQFF
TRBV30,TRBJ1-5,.,CAWTASYQPQHF
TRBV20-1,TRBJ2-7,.,CSARSASEQYF
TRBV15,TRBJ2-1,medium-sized,CATSRQGDNEQFF
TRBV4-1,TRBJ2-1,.,CASSPRLAGPSYNEQFF
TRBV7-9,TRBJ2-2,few,CASSLALRQGGGELFF
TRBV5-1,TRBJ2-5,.,CASSLTGEDRETPYF
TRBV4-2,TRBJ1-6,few,CASSQDLQYNSPLHF
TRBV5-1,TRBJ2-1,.,CASSTGLAGANEQFF
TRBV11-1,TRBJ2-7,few,CASSLTTSGRYEQYF
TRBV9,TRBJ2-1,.,CASSPTDSRSSYNEQFF
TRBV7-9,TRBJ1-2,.,CASSFEGTGDYYTF
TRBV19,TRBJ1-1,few,CASSIGSTLNTEAFF
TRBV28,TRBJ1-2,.,CASRGQGRNYGYTF
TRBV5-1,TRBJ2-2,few,CASSQTNTGELFF
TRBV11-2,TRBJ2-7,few,CASSLDFTGGGEQYF
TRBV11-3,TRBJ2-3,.,CASSSTGDTDTQYF
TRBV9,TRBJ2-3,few,CASSSGWTGKGDTQYF
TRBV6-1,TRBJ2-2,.,CASRTDPTNTGELFF
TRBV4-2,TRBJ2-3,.,CASSQEGAASTDTQYF
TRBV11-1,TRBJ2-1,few,CASSLGLAGGLNEQFF
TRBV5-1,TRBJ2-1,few,CASSFGLEGNEQFF
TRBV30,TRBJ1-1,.,CAWSYGQANTEAFF
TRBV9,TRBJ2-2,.,CASSLTGGAGELFF
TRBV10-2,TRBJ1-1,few,CASSDHRGRRTEAFF
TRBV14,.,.,CASSRGLAGGSTYEQYF
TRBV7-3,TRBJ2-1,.,CASSLGTSSYNEQFF
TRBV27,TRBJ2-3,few,CASTARTSGTTDTQYF
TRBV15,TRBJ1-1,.,CATSRDLAGNTEAFF